The 26 T cell receptor beta chains reported below all come from one sample, sequenced in a study of blood T cell repertoires in COVID-19. Sequenced by immunoSEQ multiplex PCR; TCRdb stores in-frame clones only, minus some. The table shows roughly 300,000 clones, with around 87% occurring only once. The material sequenced was PBMCs or T cells enriched from blood (not recorded which). These receptors originate from a woman aged 30 to 39 who had recovered from COVID-19.

This clone was found a few times. This chain joins TRBV6-2 or TRBV6-3 and TRBJ2-6; perhaps TRBD2 as D (5 bases). The CDR3 extends over 17 amino acids. Trimming removed 5 bases at V and 0 bases at J, with 14 bases between. From germline, CDR1 is MNHEY and CDR2 SVGEGT. As DNA, the CDR3 is TGTGCCAGCAGTCGGGGTATTAGGTCCTCTGGGGCCAACGTCCTGACTTTC. This codes for CASSRGIRSSGANVLTF.

This rearrangement joins TRBV29-1 to TRBJ1-1; no firm D call. This CDR3 has 13 amino acids. CDR1 and CDR2 from the germline V gene are SQVTM and ANQGSEA. Trimming removed 0 bases at V and 0 bases at J, with 5 bases between. DNA of the CDR3: TGCAGCGTTGAAGATACAGTGAACACTGAAGCTTTCTTT. It translates to CSVEDTVNTEAFF.

The chain uses TRBV18 and TRBJ2-5, with TRBD2 matching 11 bases. Germline V CDR1 and CDR2: KGHSH, LQKENI. J gave up 4 bases and V 2 bases, and 0 bases lay outside the gene matches. This CDR3 spans 14 amino acids. CDR3 region: CASSPTSGGETQYF. The CDR3 bases are TGTGCCAGCTCACCAACTAGCGGGGGAGAGACCCAGTACTTC.

The V call is TRBV10-3, the J call TRBJ2-1, with D tentatively TRBD1 (5 bases). Germline assignment: CDR1 ENHRY and CDR2 SYGVKD. V dropped 7 bases and J dropped 1 base, with 17 bases sitting between them. This CDR3 has 16 amino acids. The CDR3 is CAINPRQSLSYNEQFF. DNA for the CDR3: TGTGCCATCAACCCAAGACAGTCCCTTTCCTACAATGAGCAGTTCTTC.

V and J are TRBV11-3 and TRBJ2-4; 9 bases are a match to TRBD1. This CDR3 comprises 15 residues. Germline V gene data show CDR1 as SGHNT and CDR2 as YENEEA. With V trimmed by 5 bases and J by 8 bases, 10 bases remained unmatched. DNA for the CDR3: TGTGCCAGCAGCCTGGGATCTGGACAGGGGCACATTCAGTACTTC. Translated, it gives CASSLGSGQGHIQYF.

V and J are TRBV5-1 and TRBJ2-1; TRBD2 agrees at 8 bases. The J segment lost 7 bases and the V segment lost 2 bases, leaving 14 bases of the junction unmatched. The CDR3 loop spans 17 amino acids. CDR1 is SGHRS and CDR2 is YFSETQ in the germline V gene. Here the CDR3 reads CASSFYNGGAVGNEQFF. DNA for the CDR3: TGCGCCAGCAGCTTCTACAACGGGGGGGCCGTCGGAAATGAGCAGTTCTTC.

This chain connects TRBV19 to TRBJ2-2, with TRBD1 as a possible D gene (6 bases). This CDR3 has 14 residues. Germline V gene lookup returns CDR1 LNHDA and CDR2 SQIVND (reference sequence). Trimming removed 5 bases at V and 6 bases at J, with 13 bases between. CDR3 in amino acids: CASSHTGPSGELFF. In DNA form, the CDR3 reads TGTGCCAGTAGTCATACAGGGCCGTCCGGGGAGCTGTTTTTT.

This clone was picked up a small number of times. The chain carries TRBV5-6 and TRBJ1-5; 8 bases are shared with TRBD1. The CDR3 is made up of 16 amino acids. The V gene's germline CDR1 is SGHDT and CDR2 YYEEEE. Trimming at V came to 3 bases and at J to 0 bases, leaving 5 bases not matched to a gene. In nucleotides, the CDR3 is TGTGCCAGCAGCTCGACAGGGGTAGGTAGCAATCAGCCCCAGCATTTT. Its translation is CASSSTGVGSNQPQHF.

J is TRBJ2-4 and V is TRBV7-8, with a tentative D call TRBD1 (6 bases). V shed 7 bases and J shed 2 bases, with 21 bases lying between them. This CDR3 contains 17 residues. CDR1 is SGHVS and CDR2 is FQNEAQ in the germline V gene. Here the CDR3 reads CASTNTGPSSTKNIQYF. In nucleotides, the CDR3 is TGTGCCAGCACCAATACAGGGCCATCATCTACCAAAAACATTCAGTACTTC.

The DNA for the CDR3 is TGTGCCTCGAGATACAGGGGCTCCTATAATTCACCCCTCCACTTT. It yields the protein CASRYRGSYNSPLHF. V gene TRBV30 combines with J gene TRBJ1-6, with 7 bases identical to TRBD1. Per the germline V gene, CDR1 is GTSNPN and CDR2 is SVGIG (reference sequence). The CDR3 has 15 residues. V dropped 7 bases and J dropped 0; count of bases not matched to a gene: 6.

The J gene is TRBJ2-1, the V gene TRBV23-1; 7 bases map to TRBD1. TRBV23-1 is an ORF, and what it does is uncertain. This CDR3 contains 14 residues. V was clipped by 6 bases and J by 5 bases; unmatched bases: 7. CDR3 region: CASSPDTGDNEQFF. CDR3 bases: TGCGCCAGCAGCCCGGATACAGGGGACAATGAGCAGTTCTTC.

V usage is TRBV7-2 and J usage is TRBJ2-1; 7 bases are a match to TRBD1. Germline V gene data show CDR1 as SGHTA and CDR2 as FQGNSA. V dropped 6 bases and J dropped 7; count of bases not matched to a gene: 6. The CDR3 has 13 residues. The CDR3 nucleotides are TGTGCCAGCAGTGACAGGGTGTCAAATGAGCAGTTCTTC. Its protein product is CASSDRVSNEQFF. Using reference TRBV7-2 and TRBJ2-1 for the parts outside the CDR3, the full variable domain is GAGVSQSPSNKVTEKGKDVELRCDPISGHTALYWYRQSLGQGLEFLIYFQGNSAPDKSGLPSDRFSAERTGGSVSTLTIQRTQQEDSAVYLCASSDRVSNEQFFGPGTRLTVL.

The chain recombines TRBV5-6 with TRBJ2-7; 8 nucleotides match TRBD1. The germline CDR1 and CDR2 sequences are SGHDT and YYEEEE. CDR3 length: 14 amino acids. The J segment lost 2 bases and the V segment lost 2 bases, leaving 3 bases of the junction unmatched. The CDR3 loop is CASSFQGAAYEQYF. The CDR3 coding sequence is TGTGCCAGCAGCTTTCAGGGGGCAGCCTACGAGCAGTACTTC.

The chain couples TRBV7-8 to TRBJ1-1, with D perhaps TRBD1 (6 bases). This CDR3 has 12 amino acids. Deletions cut 3 bases from V and 11 bases from J, with 13 bases between. CDR1 and CDR2 (germline): SGHVS, FQNEAQ. This CDR3 is CASSFVQGGAFF. The CDR3 region has the DNA TGTGCCAGCAGCTTTGTACAGGGAGGGGCTTTCTTT.

This clone was seen a handful of times. The rearrangement links TRBV10-3 to TRBJ2-1, with D possibly TRBD2 on 5 matching bases. Germline-derived CDR1 and CDR2 are ENHRY and SYGVKD. The germline V and J ends were trimmed by 5 bases and 9 bases, with 17 bases remaining between them. The CDR3 totals 14 residues. The CDR3 region has the DNA TGTGCCATCAGTTACCGGGCCCCTGAGGGTGAGCAGTTCTTC. This sequence encodes CAISYRAPEGEQFF.

V usage is TRBV24-1 and J usage is TRBJ2-3; D may be TRBD2 (5 bases). Germline V lookup: CDR1 KGHDR, CDR2 SFDVKD. The germline V and J ends were trimmed by 5 bases and 3 bases, with 11 bases remaining between them. The CDR3 consists of 14 residues. The CDR3 DNA is TGTGCCACCAGTGCAAGCCGGGGAACAGATACGCAGTATTTT. This gives the protein CATSASRGTDTQYF.

This clone was seen repeatedly, ten times or more. The chain uses TRBV6-6 and TRBJ1-3, with D unclear. This CDR3 has 13 residues. Trimming left V 0 bases short and J 8 bases short, with 8 bases between. CDR1 MNHNY and CDR2 SVGAGI come from the germline V gene (reference sequence). CDR3 sequence reads: CASSYSPIDTIYF. Here the CDR3 DNA reads TGTGCCAGCAGTTACTCCCCTATCGACACCATATATTTT.

The chain joins TRBV4-3 to TRBJ1-1, with D perhaps matching TRBD1 (5 bases). From germline, CDR1 is LGHNA and CDR2 YSLEER. The CDR3 spans 15 residues. Trimming left V 4 bases short and J 0 bases short, with 12 bases between. The CDR3 DNA sequence: TGCGCCAGCAGCCCCACCGGACACTTGAACACTGAAGCTTTCTTT. It codes for CASSPTGHLNTEAFF.

The sample holds one count of this clone. For the CDR3, the DNA is TGCAGTGCTAGTCGGACTATAGAGGGGACCCAGTACTTC. It specifies CSASRTIEGTQYF. This chain uses TRBV20-1 with TRBJ2-5; D is perhaps TRBD2 (6 bases). The CDR3 spans 13 residues. Germline V lookup: CDR1 DFQATT, CDR2 SNEGSKA (reference sequence). V dropped 3 bases and J dropped 7 bases, with 15 bases sitting between them.

The gene calls are TRBV10-2 and TRBJ1-2, with 7 positions matching TRBD1. The CDR3 extends over 17 amino acids. The V segment lost 5 bases and the J segment 3 bases; nucleotides outside the gene matches: 15. CDR1 is WSHSY, CDR2 SAAADI, per germline. The CDR3 here is CASSPGGSTGTDYGYTF. Written as DNA, the CDR3 is TGCGCCAGCAGTCCAGGGGGAAGTACAGGGACCGACTATGGCTACACCTTC.

In this sample, this clone turned up a few times. This chain links TRBV10-3 with TRBJ2-1, with TRBD2 matching over 8 bases. Germline V gene data show CDR1 as ENHRY and CDR2 as SYGVKD. The V and J ends lost 0 bases and 6 bases, in that order; junction bases with no gene match: 10. This CDR3 comprises 17 residues. In DNA, the CDR3 is TGTGCCATCAGTGAGTCGATTAGAACGGGGGGGATCAATGAGCAGTTCTTC. It yields the protein CAISESIRTGGINEQFF.

This clone was seen only a few times. V gene TRBV7-8 combines with J gene TRBJ1-2; TRBD1 is a possible D gene (6 bases). With 5 bases removed from V and 8 bases from J, the gap between germline ends came to 15 bases. The CDR3 consists of 13 residues. Germline CDR1 reads SGHVS; CDR2 reads FQNEAQ. This CDR3 reads CASSRTGIRGYTF. The DNA for the CDR3 is TGTGCCAGCAGCCGAACAGGGATCCGGGGCTACACCTTC.

V gene TRBV18 combines with J gene TRBJ2-4, with TRBD2 matching over 8 bases. Losses at the gene ends were 3 bases for V and 1 base for J; bases not matched to a gene: 5. Germline V gene data show CDR1 as KGHSH and CDR2 as LQKENI. The CDR3 totals 16 residues. For the CDR3, the DNA is TGTGCCAGCTCACCGGGGACGGGAGGGGCCAAAAACATTCAGTACTTC. Protein product: CASSPGTGGAKNIQYF. Variable domain in full (rest from reference TRBV18 and TRBJ2-4): NAGVMQNPRHLVRRRGQEARLRCSPMKGHSHVYWYRQLPEEGLKFMVYLQKENIIDESGMPKERFSAEFPKEGPSILRIQQVVRGDSAAYFCASSPGTGGAKNIQYFGAGTRLSVL.

CDR3: CASSIGDRVGSPLHF. CDR3 sequence (DNA): TGTGCCAGTAGTATAGGCGACAGGGTGGGTTCACCCCTCCACTTT. The genes are TRBV19 and TRBJ1-6, with 7 positions matching TRBD1. The CDR3 runs to 15 residues. V lost 1 base and J lost 9; bases outside the gene matches: 6. From germline, CDR1 is LNHDA and CDR2 SQIVND (reference sequence).

The chain is built from TRBV19 and TRBJ1-1; 10 nucleotides align to TRBD1. J was trimmed by 2 bases and V by 5 bases; bases with no gene match: 5. The CDR3 loop spans 15 amino acids. The germline V gene has CDR1 LNHDA and CDR2 SQIVND (reference sequence). This CDR3 reads CASSPGTGVNTEAFF. CDR3 sequence (DNA): TGTGCCAGTAGTCCCGGGACAGGGGTTAACACTGAAGCTTTCTTT.

V gene TRBV9 combines with J gene TRBJ1-3; weak D call: TRBD1 (6 bases). The CDR3 consists of 14 residues. V was pared by 3 bases and J by 7 bases, with 14 bases between. The germline CDR1 and CDR2 sequences are SGDLS and YYNGEE. The CDR3 protein is CASSAQGLGNTIYF. The CDR3, as DNA: TGTGCCAGCAGCGCACAGGGATTGGGGAACACCATATATTTT.